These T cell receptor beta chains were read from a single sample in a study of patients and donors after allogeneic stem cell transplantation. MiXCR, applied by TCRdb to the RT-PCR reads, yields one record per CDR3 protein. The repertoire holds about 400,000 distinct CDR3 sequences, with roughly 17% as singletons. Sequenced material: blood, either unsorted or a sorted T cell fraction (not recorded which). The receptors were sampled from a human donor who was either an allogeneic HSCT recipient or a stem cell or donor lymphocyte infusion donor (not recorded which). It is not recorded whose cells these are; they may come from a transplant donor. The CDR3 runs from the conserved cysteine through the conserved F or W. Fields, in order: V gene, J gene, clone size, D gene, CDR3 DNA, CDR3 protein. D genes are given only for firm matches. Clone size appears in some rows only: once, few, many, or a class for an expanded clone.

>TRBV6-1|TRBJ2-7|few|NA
TGTGCCAGCAGTCCCGGGTCTACCTACGAGCAGTACTTC
CASSPGSTYEQYF
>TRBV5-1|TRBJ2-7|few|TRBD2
TGCGCCAGTGGACTAGCGGGGGTCTACGAGCAGTACTTC
CASGLAGVYEQYF
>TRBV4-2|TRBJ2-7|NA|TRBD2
TGTGCCAGCAGCCAAGGGAAGCGGGAGCCCCACGAGCAGTACTTC
CASSQGKREPHEQYF
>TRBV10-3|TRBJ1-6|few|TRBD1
TGTGCCATCAGTAGCCGACAGGGTTGGGTTGATTCACCCCTCCACTTT
CAISSRQGWVDSPLHF
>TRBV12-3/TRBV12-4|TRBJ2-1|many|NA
TGTGCCAGCAGTTTACTCCAGTTGCGTGAGCAGTTCTTC
CASSLLQLREQFF
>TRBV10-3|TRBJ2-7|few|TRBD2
TGTGCCATCAGTTCGACTAGCGGGGTACCGAGGGAGCAGTACTTC
CAISSTSGVPREQYF
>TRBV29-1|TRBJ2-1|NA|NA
TGCAGCCACGGGACTCTAGGGAATGAGCAGTTCTTC
CSHGTLGNEQFF
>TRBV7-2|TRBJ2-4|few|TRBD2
TGTGCCAGCAGCTTGAACGGGGGGGTAGCCAAAAACATTCAGTACTTC
CASSLNGGVAKNIQYF
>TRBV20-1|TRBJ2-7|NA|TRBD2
TGCAGTGCTAGAGAGCGGGGACTAGCTCCCGCCTACGAGCAGTACTTC
CSARERGLAPAYEQYF
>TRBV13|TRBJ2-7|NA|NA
TGTGCCAGCAGCCGCGAGTCGGCCTACGAGCAGTACTTC
CASSRESAYEQYF
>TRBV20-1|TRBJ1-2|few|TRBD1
TGCAGTGCTAGAGACCTACAGGGGGCGAGTGGCTACACCTTC
CSARDLQGASGYTF
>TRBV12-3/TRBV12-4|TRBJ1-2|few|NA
TGTGCCAGCAGTACAAGGGAGATGGCTAACTATGGCTACACCTTC
CASSTREMANYGYTF
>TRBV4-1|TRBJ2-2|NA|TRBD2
TGCGCCAGCAGCCAAGGAGCTTTGACTAGCGGGTTAGACGACCCTCCGAACACCGGGGAGCTGTTTTTT
CASSQGALTSGLDDPPNTGELFF
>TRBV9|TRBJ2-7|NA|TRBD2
TGTGCCAGCAGCGTGAAGGCGGGGGGGCCCGGCGAGCAGTACTTC
CASSVKAGGPGEQYF
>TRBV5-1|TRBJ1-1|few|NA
TGCGCCAGCAGGGGCCCGAACACTGAAGCTTTCTTT
CASRGPNTEAFF
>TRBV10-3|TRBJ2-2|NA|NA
TGTGCCATCAGTGAGTCGAACAGGGTCCCCGGGGAGCTGTTTTTT
CAISESNRVPGELFF
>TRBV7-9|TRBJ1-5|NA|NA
TGTGCCAGCAGCCGAACTCCGGGACAAGGCCCTCATCAGCCCCAGCATTTT
CASSRTPGQGPHQPQHF
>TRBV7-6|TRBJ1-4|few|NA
TGTGCCAGCGCTAGTAATGGGAATGAAAAACTGTTTTTT
CASASNGNEKLFF
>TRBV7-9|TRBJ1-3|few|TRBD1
TGTGCCAGCAGCAAGACAGGGATTGGAAAGGGAAACACCATATATTTT
CASSKTGIGKGNTIYF
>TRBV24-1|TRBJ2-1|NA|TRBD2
TGTGCCACCTCCTCTAGCGGGAGATTGAGCCCCGGAGCCTACAATGAGCAGTTCTTC
CATSSSGRLSPGAYNEQFF
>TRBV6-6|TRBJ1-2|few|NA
TGTGCCAGCAGTTACGAGTCCCCCCTTGGCTACACCTTC
CASSYESPLGYTF
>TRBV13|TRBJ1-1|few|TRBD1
TGTGCCAGCAGCCAAGGGTCTTGGACAGGGCGGTTTTCTGAAGCTTTCTTT
CASSQGSWTGRFSEAFF
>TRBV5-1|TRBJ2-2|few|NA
TGCGCCAGCAGCGAGGGAAAGCGGAACACCGGGGAGCTGTTTTTT
CASSEGKRNTGELFF
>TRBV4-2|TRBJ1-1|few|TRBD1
TGTGCCAGCAGCCCGACAGGGTCGGACACTGAAGCTTTCTTT
CASSPTGSDTEAFF
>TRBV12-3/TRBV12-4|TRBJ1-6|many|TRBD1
TGTGCCAGCAGCAGGGGACAGGGTCGCAGCTCCTATAATTCACCCCTCCACTTT
CASSRGQGRSSYNSPLHF
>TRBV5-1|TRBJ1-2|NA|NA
TGCGCCAGCAGCTTGGTCTCGAGCAGGTTGGACTATGGCTACACCTTC
CASSLVSSRLDYGYTF
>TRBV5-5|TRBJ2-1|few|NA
TGTGCCAGCAGCCCGGACTTATTGGGGCAGTTCTTC
CASSPDLLGQFF
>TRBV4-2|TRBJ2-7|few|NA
TGTGCCAGCAGTCATATAAAAGCAGCCTACGAGCAGTACTTC
CASSHIKAAYEQYF
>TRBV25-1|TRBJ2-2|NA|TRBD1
TGTGCCAGCAGTGAAATGGGACAGTCGAACACCGGGGAGCTGTTTTTT
CASSEMGQSNTGELFF